Listed below are T cell receptor beta chains from one sample, sequenced in a study of blood T cell repertoires in COVID-19. Sequencing used immunoSEQ multiplex PCR; TCRdb keeps in-frame clones, though not all of them. The sample consists of 90,000 to 130,000 clones, 65% to 85% of them appearing once. Sequenced input: peripheral blood. Receptors were obtained from a woman in her 70s with acute or convalescent COVID-19. Both conserved end residues are part of each CDR3. D genes are given only for firm matches. The size field is filled for only some rows; it gives once, few, many or a size class.

TRBJ1-2,TRBV5-1,TRBD1,NA,18,CASSLGGTGSTLNYGYTF,TGCGCCAGCAGCTTGGGAGGGACAGGGTCTACCCTGAACTATGGCTACACCTTC
TRBJ1-1,TRBV28,NA,NA,11,CASSLITEAFF,TGTGCCAGCAGTTTAATAACTGAAGCTTTCTTT
TRBJ2-2,TRBV2,TRBD1,NA,15,CASSEVGGFTGELFF,TGTGCCAGCAGTGAAGTAGGGGGCTTCACCGGGGAGCTGTTTTTT
TRBJ2-7,TRBV2,TRBD1,NA,15,CASRPRTGGSYEQYF,TGTGCCAGCAGACCCAGGACAGGGGGGTCCTACGAGCAGTACTTC
TRBJ1-5,TRBV19,NA,NA,16,CASSIEARGVNQPQHF,TGTGCCAGTAGTATAGAGGCCAGGGGAGTCAATCAGCCCCAGCATTTT
TRBJ2-5,TRBV29-1,TRBD2,NA,16,CSVGPKGGLATETQYF,TGCAGCGTTGGCCCGAAAGGGGGACTAGCTACGGAGACCCAGTACTTC
TRBJ2-2,TRBV11-3,TRBD2,NA,16,CASSPGGGSNTGELFF,TGTGCCAGCAGCCCCGGGGGGGGGTCGAACACCGGGGAGCTGTTTTTT
TRBJ2-5,TRBV5-1,TRBD1,NA,14,CASSLGRGTETQYF,TGCGCCAGCAGCTTAGGCAGGGGGACAGAGACCCAGTACTTC
TRBJ1-2,TRBV11-2,NA,NA,13,CASSFSLNYGYTF,TGTGCCAGCAGCTTTAGCCTTAACTATGGCTACACCTTC
TRBJ2-7,TRBV5-4,TRBD1,NA,14,CASSLPGTGYEQYF,TGTGCCAGCAGCCTACCCGGGACAGGGTACGAGCAGTACTTC
TRBJ2-1,TRBV5-8,NA,NA,15,CASSLWKGERYEQFF,TGTGCCAGCAGCTTATGGAAGGGGGAGCGGTATGAGCAGTTCTTC
TRBJ2-7,TRBV29-1,TRBD1,NA,12,CSVGDRAGEQYF,TGCAGCGTGGGTGACAGGGCAGGCGAGCAGTACTTC
TRBJ1-4,TRBV6-2/TRBV6-3,NA,once,16,CASRPLISATNEKLFF,TGTGCCAGCAGACCTTTAATCAGTGCAACTAATGAAAAACTGTTTTTT
TRBJ2-4,TRBV5-5,TRBD1,NA,16,CASSTPTGNAKNIQYF,TGTGCCAGCAGCACACCGACAGGGAACGCCAAAAACATTCAGTACTTC
TRBJ2-7,TRBV11-2,NA,NA,14,CASSQPGGSAWEYF,TGTGCCAGCAGCCAACCTGGAGGTTCCGCTTGGGAGTACTTC
TRBJ1-2,TRBV5-6,NA,NA,14,CASSLNAGRYGYTF,TGTGCCAGCAGCTTGAACGCAGGGCGTTACGGCTACACCTTC
TRBJ1-3,TRBV27,NA,once,15,CASSLSQVSGNTIYF,TGTGCCAGCAGTCTCTCACAGGTCTCTGGAAACACCATATATTTT
TRBJ1-5,TRBV18,TRBD1,NA,15,CASSPGQQGAEPQHF,TGTGCCAGCTCACCAGGGCAACAGGGGGCTGAGCCCCAGCATTTT
TRBJ1-5,TRBV18,NA,NA,16,CASSPTAGAGNQPQHF,TGTGCCAGCTCACCTACGGCAGGGGCGGGCAATCAGCCCCAGCATTTT
TRBJ2-7,TRBV3-1/TRBV3-2,TRBD1,NA,13,CASSLGTGYEQYF,TGTGCCAGCAGCCTCGGGACAGGGTACGAGCAGTACTTC
TRBJ2-5,TRBV5-6,TRBD1,few,15,CASSWGTGSGETQYF,TGTGCCAGCAGCTGGGGGACAGGGTCGGGAGAGACCCAGTACTTC
TRBJ2-1,TRBV19,NA,NA,15,CASRVSGSSYNEQFF,TGTGCCAGTAGGGTGAGCGGCAGCTCCTACAATGAGCAGTTCTTC
TRBJ2-1,TRBV20-1,TRBD2,NA,14,CSASGGGAGNEQFF,TGCAGTGCTAGTGGCGGGGGGGCCGGGAATGAGCAGTTCTTC
TRBJ2-3,TRBV11-2,NA,NA,14,CASTYHAGTDTQYF,TGTGCCAGCACCTACCACGCGGGCACAGATACGCAGTATTTT
TRBJ1-1,TRBV6-5,NA,NA,13,CASSPDGGRVAFF,TGTGCCAGCAGTCCTGACGGGGGGCGAGTGGCTTTCTTT
TRBJ2-5,TRBV3-1/TRBV3-2,NA,NA,13,CASSQGGTGAQYF,TGTGCCAGCAGCCAAGGGGGGACGGGGGCCCAGTACTTC
TRBJ2-7,TRBV6-5,NA,once,13,CASRSQGWDEQYF,TGTGCCAGCAGATCCCAGGGTTGGGACGAGCAGTACTTC